This record covers a single TCR beta chain. The sample holds many counts of this clonotype. No cognate antigen has been identified for it. Base quality data are lacking; no much larger clone is found one base away. This entry belongs to a study of breast tumors, draining lymph nodes, adjacent tissues (dated by TCRdb to about 2016). With regard to the full study: In breast cancer patients, the study compared the TCR beta repertoires of tumor, adjacent nontumor tissue and axillary lymph nodes. The study was designed to assess the relationships and possible T-cell exchange between tumor, surrounding tissue and draining lymph node repertoires in human breast cancer.

General study outcomes and caveats: A scenario in which most tumor T cells derive from the lymph node and then expand within tumor tissue was judged to be consistent with the data. Rather than being directly demonstrated, the conclusion that tumor T cells originate in lymph nodes was presented as consistent with a hypothesis. Tumors showed preferential V and J gene usage, and their T-cell repertoire diversity fell below that of lymph nodes yet above that of nontumor tissue. In luminal-like breast cancer, tumor and nontumor tissue repertoires resembled each other significantly more than in basal-like breast cancer.

TCRdb names Illumina HiSeq 2000 as the instrument used. Multiplex PCR amplification was used to build the TCR beta chain libraries. High-throughput sequencing was used to analyze the amplified TCR beta chain products. The raw public reads went through TCRdb reprocessing: fastp at Q25, MiXCR clone calling, in-frame beta chains kept. A single entry per CDR3 protein holds the most common genes and DNA from its merged rows. A total of over 200,000 distinct CDR3 sequences appear in this sample, 32% of them only once. 1.1% to 1.5% of the sample comes from the top ten. CDR1 is given as GTSNPN and CDR2 as SVGIG, both from the germline V gene (reference sequence). V sheds 3 bases and J sheds 7 bases, leaving 18 bases between their ends. The CDR3, from cysteine to phenylalanine, totals 15 residues. Only the CDR3 region is kept as DNA, spanning 45 bases read in frame from base 1. The lymph node samples were taken from the axillary draining lymph nodes of breast cancer patients.

The sample comprised axillary lymph node tissue. The source is a female donor with breast cancer. Some clones in this sample may be carry-over from other donors' samples. This sequence uses TRBV30 and TRBJ2-2; the best D guess is TRBD1, with 5 bases matching. The sequenced DNA: TGTGCCTGGAGCGCAAGTCTGCAGGGTAGCGGGGAGCTGTTTTTT. It specifies CAWSASLQGSGELFF. Where the CDR3 stops, the reference TRBV30 and TRBJ2-2 genes take over; the full variable domain is SQTIHQWPATLVQPVGSPLSLECTVEGTSNPNLYWYRQAAGRGLQLLFYSVGIGQISSEVPQNLSASRPQDRQFILSSKKLLLSDSGFYLCAWSASLQGSGELFFGEGSRLTVL.